In its sample, the clone carrying this T cell receptor beta chain was seen a few times. This specimen belongs to a study of blood T cell repertoires in COVID-19. This table comes from immunoSEQ multiplex PCR, and its TCRdb copy is limited to in-frame clones, with some not included. The table shows roughly 110,000 clones, with 70% to 90% occurring only once. The ends were cut back, 6 bases at V and 2 bases at J, with 10 bases in the middle. The CDR3 runs to 13 residues. This chain joins TRBV12-3 or TRBV12-4 and TRBJ1-2; no firm D call. The source of this sequence is a man between 40 and 49 years old with active or convalescent COVID-19. The sample consisted of peripheral blood. CDR3 DNA: TGTGCCAGCAGCCCTACAGAGAACTATGGCTACACCTTC. Protein sequence: CASSPTENYGYTF.